These 28 T cell receptor beta chains originate from one sample sequenced in a study of T-cell reconstitution after alpha-beta-depleted transplantation in children. During its preparation, the TCRbeta library received unique molecular identifiers. TCRdb ran MiXCR on the PCR reads and lists one entry per CDR3 protein. The data contain around 200,000 distinct CDR3 sequences, around 6.8% of them singletons. This material consisted of PBMCs from the stem cell graft donor, taken from the stem cell graft. These receptors were obtained from a human donor who donated a stem cell graft to a child with Wiskott-Aldrich syndrome.

In nucleotides, the CDR3 is TGTGCCAGCAGCCAAGATCTTACAGGGGCCGCCTGGGGCTACACCTTC. Translated, it gives CASSQDLTGAAWGYTF. V and J are TRBV3-1 and TRBJ1-2; TRBD1 matches at 7 bases. Germline values: CDR1 LGHDT, CDR2 YNNKEL (reference sequence). Losses at the gene ends were 0 bases for V and 8 bases for J; bases not matched to a gene: 12. The CDR3 covers 16 residues.

This clonotype appeared many times. V usage is TRBV6-1 and J usage is TRBJ1-4; D uncertain. Germline lookup yields CDR1 MNHNS and CDR2 SASEGT. V lost 7 bases, J lost 4 bases, and 7 bases lay in between. CDR3 size: 12 residues. DNA for the CDR3: TGTGCCAGCACGCGGAATAATGAAAAACTGTTTTTT. Its translation: CASTRNNEKLFF.

This clonotype was picked up many times. The V call is TRBV20-1, the J call TRBJ1-1; no clear D gene. There are 15 residues in the CDR3. V was shortened by 6 bases and J by 5 bases, with 22 bases between the two germline ends. Germline V gene lookup returns CDR1 DFQATT and CDR2 SNEGSKA (reference sequence). The CDR3 sequence is CSAPDSGALGTEAFF. In DNA form, the CDR3 reads TGCAGTGCGCCAGATTCGGGAGCCCTGGGAACTGAAGCTTTCTTT.

This clonotype occurred a few times. This rearrangement joins TRBV2 to TRBJ2-6; D might be TRBD1 (7 bases). V was trimmed by 7 bases and J by 2 bases, leaving 15 bases between them. CDR1 is SNHLY and CDR2 is FYNNEI in the germline V gene. CDR3 length: 16 residues. CDR3 loop: CASKETGTPGANVLTF. The CDR3 coding sequence is TGTGCCAGCAAGGAGACAGGGACTCCTGGGGCCAACGTCCTGACTTTC.

In its sample, this clonotype was seen a few times. This chain joins TRBV5-1 and TRBJ1-6, with D perhaps TRBD1 (5 bases). V was trimmed by 4 bases and J by 7 bases, leaving 15 bases between them. The CDR3 spans 15 residues. In germline, CDR1 is SGHRS, CDR2 YFSETQ. The CDR3, as DNA: TGCGCCAGCAGCGGGGGATTGGAGGGGAATTCACCCCTCCACTTT. Protein product: CASSGGLEGNSPLHF.

Comment on this clonotype: Given a much more abundant clone one base away, this may be a read error. The CDR3 nucleotides are TGTGCCAGCAGCCCTGGGACAGGGGGCCGTATTTGGCTCTACGAGCAGTTCTTC. It yields the protein CASSPGTGGRIWLYEQFF. J is TRBJ2-1 and V is TRBV12-3 or TRBV12-4, with 12 positions matching TRBD1. The CDR3 runs 18 residues. V dropped 6 bases and J dropped 10; count of bases not matched to a gene: 19.

As for this clonotype: A much bigger clone sits one base away, suggesting this may be a read error. The CDR3 loop reads CATSGSPGTETYEQYF. DNA of the CDR3: TGTGCCACCAGCGGATCCCCCGGGACAGAAACCTACGAGCAGTACTTC. The rearrangement uses TRBV15 and TRBJ2-7, with 7 bases aligning to TRBD1. The CDR3 is 16 amino acids. V shed 5 bases and J 2 bases; nucleotides not matched to a gene: 12. CDR1 and CDR2 from the germline V gene are LNHNV and YYDKDF (reference sequence).

This clonotype was detected ten times or more. The chain joins TRBV10-2 to TRBJ1-5, with D perhaps matching TRBD1 (6 bases). This CDR3 has 15 residues. Trimming stripped 4 bases from V and 4 bases from J, with 14 bases between. Germline values: CDR1 WSHSY, CDR2 SAAADI. CDR3 sequence: CASSGTRDINQPQHF. In nucleotides, the CDR3 is TGCGCCAGCAGTGGGACCCGGGACATTAATCAGCCCCAGCATTTT.

This clonotype occurred many times. The rearrangement joins TRBV29-1 to TRBJ2-1; no firm D call. Per germline, CDR1 SQVTM and CDR2 ANQGSEA. V was trimmed by 6 bases and J by 4 bases, leaving 19 bases between them. The CDR3 extends over 15 amino acids. In DNA form, the CDR3 reads TGCAGCGTGACCGGCTGGCTAGTGGGATACAATGAGCAGTTCTTC. Residues: CSVTGWLVGYNEQFF.

This clonotype was counted at least ten times. V and J are TRBV12-3 or TRBV12-4 and TRBJ2-5, with TRBD1 matching 8 bases. The CDR3 has 14 amino acids. J gave up 1 base and V 5 bases, and 3 bases lay outside the gene matches. This chain's CDR3 is CASSGTGPQETQYF. The CDR3 DNA follows: TGTGCCAGCAGTGGGACAGGACCCCAAGAGACCCAGTACTTC.

The sample holds a few counts of this clonotype. The gene calls are TRBV20-1 and TRBJ2-1; 10 bases are a match to TRBD2. The germline V gene encodes CDR1 DFQATT and CDR2 SNEGSKA (reference sequence). V gave up 1 base and J gave up 3 bases; unmatched junction bases: 9. The CDR3 covers 17 residues. The CDR3: CSARVRGLAEFYNEQFF. In DNA, the CDR3 is TGCAGTGCTAGAGTTCGCGGACTAGCGGAGTTCTACAATGAGCAGTTCTTC.

There are many counts of this clonotype. V and J are TRBV12-3 or TRBV12-4 and TRBJ2-1, with 7 positions matching TRBD2. The CDR3 runs to 15 residues. Unmatched junction bases numbered 3, after V lost 2 bases and J lost 2 bases. The CDR3 DNA reads TGTGCCAGCAGTTTACGGGGGAGGGCCTACAATGAGCAGTTCTTC. Its translation is CASSLRGRAYNEQFF.

At least ten counts were recorded for this clonotype. The chain carries TRBV12-3 or TRBV12-4 and TRBJ2-2; D gene ambiguous. The ends were cut back, 7 bases at V and 9 bases at J, with 9 bases in the middle. CDR3 length equals 11 residues. CDR3 bases: TGTGCCAGCACGGACGTTAGGGAGCTGTTTTTT. It yields the protein CASTDVRELFF.

This clonotype occurred many times. This chain uses TRBV6-5 with TRBJ1-2; D remains ambiguous. V was shortened by 4 bases and J by 6 bases, with 12 bases between the two germline ends. Germline CDR1 and CDR2: MNHEY and SVGAGI. There are 13 residues in the CDR3. The CDR3 DNA is TGTGCCAGCAGTTCCCGGGGAGTCCATGGCTACACCTTC. It is translated as CASSSRGVHGYTF.

This clonotype was detected only a few times. The CDR3: CASSTYPTGLNTEAFF. The DNA for the CDR3 is TGTGCCAGCAGTACATATCCGACAGGCCTGAACACTGAAGCTTTCTTT. V and J are TRBV12-3 or TRBV12-4 and TRBJ1-1, with a weak D call TRBD1 (6 bases). The CDR3 covers 16 residues. Trimming cost V 5 bases and J 0 bases, with 16 bases left between them.

This clonotype has ten or more counts. The rearrangement joins TRBV10-1 to TRBJ2-7; tentative D call: TRBD1 (6 bases). This CDR3 has 15 residues. CDR1 and CDR2 (germline): WNHNN, SYGVQD (reference sequence). Trimming removed 6 bases at V and 0 bases at J, with 15 bases between. CDR3 amino acids: CASSKTGPHSYEQYF. The CDR3 region has the DNA TGCGCCAGCAGCAAGACAGGACCTCACTCCTACGAGCAGTACTTC.

This clonotype appeared many times. The J gene is TRBJ2-3, the V gene TRBV7-9; no clear D gene. The length of the CDR3 is 13 residues. Trimming stripped 4 bases from V and 0 bases from J, with 5 bases between. Germline CDR1 SEHNR, CDR2 FQNEAQ (reference sequence). The CDR3 DNA reads TGTGCCAGCAGCTATACTAGCACAGATACGCAGTATTTT. It codes for CASSYTSTDTQYF.

This clonotype was seen repeatedly, ten times or more. The rearrangement links TRBV6-2 or TRBV6-3 to TRBJ2-6; D uncertain. Trimming removed 2 bases from V and 0 bases from J, with 2 bases in between. The CDR3 runs to 14 residues. Germline lookup yields CDR1 MNHEY and CDR2 SVGEGT. The CDR3 DNA is TGTGCCAGCAGTTACATCTCTGGGGCCAACGTCCTGACTTTC. This sequence encodes CASSYISGANVLTF.

This clonotype was seen repeatedly, ten times or more. The rearrangement uses TRBV7-9 and TRBJ1-4; perhaps TRBD1 as D (5 bases). V was clipped by 2 bases and J by 12 bases, with 16 bases between them. CDR3 size: 14 residues. CDR1 is SEHNR, CDR2 FQNEAQ, per germline (reference sequence). Here the CDR3 DNA reads TGTGCCAGCAGCTTATTCTCTGGACAAGGAGAACTGTTTTTT. Protein product: CASSLFSGQGELFF. The full variable domain, its missing parts supplied by reference TRBV7-9 and TRBJ1-4, is DTGVSQNPRHKITKRGQNVTFRCDPISEHNRLYWYRQTLGQGPEFLTYFQNEAQLEKSRLLSDRFSAERPKGSFSTLEIQRTEQGDSAMYLCASSLFSGQGELFFGSGTQLSVL.

This clonotype has ten or more counts. The chain is built from TRBV12-3 or TRBV12-4 and TRBJ1-2; 8 nucleotides line up with TRBD1. With 9 bases clipped from V and 3 bases from J, the junction kept 3 bases outside the gene matches. CDR3 length: 12 residues. The DNA of the CDR3 is TGTGCCAGGACAGGGGAGGACTATGGCTACACCTTC. Translated, it gives CARTGEDYGYTF.

The V and J genes are TRBV28 and TRBJ2-5; 9 positions agree with TRBD1. V lost 8 bases, J lost 4 bases, and 17 bases stayed unmatched. This CDR3 spans 17 amino acids. Germline CDR1 MDHEN, CDR2 SYDVKM. This chain's CDR3 is CASHRGDGTGWGETQYF. The CDR3 DNA sequence: TGTGCCAGCCACCGGGGGGATGGGACAGGGTGGGGAGAGACCCAGTACTTC.

In this sample, this clonotype turned up many times. The J gene is TRBJ2-4, the V gene TRBV11-2; D is possibly TRBD2 (6 bases). Trimming left V 1 base short and J 7 bases short, with 14 bases between. The CDR3 is made up of 15 amino acids. Per the germline V gene, CDR1 is SGHAT and CDR2 is FQNNGV. The CDR3 loop reads CASSLAGRAGNIQYF. Written as DNA, the CDR3 is TGTGCCAGCAGCTTAGCCGGCAGGGCGGGGAACATTCAGTACTTC.

This clonotype was seen at least ten times. This sequence joins TRBV7-9 and TRBJ2-2; the D gene could be TRBD1 or TRBD2 (6 bases each). Trimming left V 4 bases short and J 4 bases short, with 19 bases between. This CDR3 has 17 residues. CDR1 and CDR2 from the germline V gene are SEHNR and FQNEAQ (reference sequence). CDR3 region: CASSSPAIGGGTGELFF. As DNA, the CDR3 is TGTGCCAGCAGCTCACCCGCGATAGGGGGAGGCACCGGGGAGCTGTTTTTT.

There are a few counts of this clonotype. The rearrangement links TRBV9 to TRBJ2-7; TRBD1 might be the D (5 bases). The germline V and J ends were trimmed by 0 bases and 4 bases, with 14 bases remaining between them. CDR1 is SGDLS and CDR2 is YYNGEE in the germline V gene. This CDR3 is built from 15 residues. In DNA, the CDR3 is TGTGCCAGCAGCGTAGGGGTAGGGTCAGGGTACGAGCAGTACTTC. As protein: CASSVGVGSGYEQYF. The variable domain in full, completed from reference TRBV9 and TRBJ2-7, reads DSGVTQTPKHLITATGQRVTLRCSPRSGDLSVYWYQQSLDQGLQFLIQYYNGEERAKGNILERFSAQQFPDLHSELNLSSLELGDSALYFCASSVGVGSGYEQYFGPGTRLTVT.

This clonotype came up a few times. The chain couples TRBV7-8 to TRBJ2-1, with D possibly matching TRBD2 (6 bases). The V gene lost 5 bases and the J gene lost 4 bases, with 15 bases spanning the gap. This CDR3 has 15 residues. CDR1 is SGHVS and CDR2 is FQNEAQ in the germline V gene. The CDR3 loop is CASSRTGSGYNEQFF. The DNA of the CDR3 is TGTGCCAGCAGCCGTACGGGTAGCGGATACAATGAGCAGTTCTTC.

This clonotype appeared many times. This chain joins TRBV20-1 and TRBJ1-2; no clear D gene. The V end lost 3 bases, the J end lost 4 bases, and 9 bases lay between the germline ends. This CDR3 spans 12 amino acids. CDR1 and CDR2 from the germline V gene are DFQATT and SNEGSKA (reference sequence). The chain's CDR3 is CSASANGYGYTF. The DNA for the CDR3 is TGCAGTGCTAGTGCCAACGGCTATGGCTACACCTTC.

This clonotype has ten or more counts. The chain's CDR3 is CASSSGHFSYNEQFF. The CDR3 nucleotides are TGCGCCAGCAGCTCGGGACATTTCTCCTACAATGAGCAGTTCTTC. The chain employs TRBV5-1 and TRBJ2-1; D may be TRBD1 (6 bases). The V gene lost 3 bases and the J gene lost 0 bases, with 10 bases spanning the gap. CDR3 length equals 15 residues. Germline CDR1 and CDR2: SGHRS and YFSETQ.

There are many counts of this clonotype. V and J are TRBV7-2 and TRBJ2-3; D might be TRBD1 or TRBD2, each matching 7 bases. There are 15 residues in the CDR3. V was cut by 0 bases and J by 4 bases, with 11 bases left in between. Looked up from germline, CDR1 is SGHTA and CDR2 is FQGNSA. The CDR3 loop reads CASSLAQGGADTQYF. The DNA of the CDR3 is TGTGCCAGCAGCTTAGCGCAGGGGGGGGCAGATACGCAGTATTTT.